Shown below are 22 T cell receptor beta chains from a single sample sequenced in a study of T cell repertoires in cytomegalovirus infection. Their recognized antigens are unknown. TCRdb independently ran MiXCR on the reads; one entry per CDR3 protein. The repertoire includes 370,000 or so distinct CDR3 sequences, about 32% of them detected once, and approximately 12% sits in the top ten. Sequencing used cultured PBMCs, obtained from culture after CMV antigen stimulation. These receptors were taken from a human donor in good health (CMV status not recorded). Some clones in this sample may be carry-over from other donors' samples.

The chain couples TRBV20-1 to TRBJ2-1; no clear D. Germline assignment: CDR1 DFQATT and CDR2 SNEGSKA (reference sequence). The length of the CDR3 is 11 residues. Trimming cost V 0 bases and J 12 bases, with 9 bases left between them. The CDR3 region has the DNA TGCAGTGCTAGAGATCACCCCGGGCAGTTCTTC. Translated, it gives CSARDHPGQFF.

The chain recombines TRBV6-2 or TRBV6-3 with TRBJ1-1; 8 bases align to TRBD1. The CDR3 sequence is 16 residues long. The V and J ends lost 7 bases and 1 base, in that order; junction bases with no gene match: 11. Germline CDR1 MNHEY, CDR2 SVGEGT. CDR3 loop: CASTGQGPATNTEAFF. CDR3 sequence (DNA): TGTGCCAGCACCGGACAGGGCCCCGCCACGAACACTGAAGCTTTCTTT.

Ten or more counts support this clonotype. V usage is TRBV11-1 and J usage is TRBJ2-2, with 7 positions matching TRBD1. Losses at the gene ends were 5 bases for V and 0 bases for J; bases not matched to a gene: 3. CDR1 and CDR2 from the germline V gene are SGHAT and FQDESV (reference sequence). The CDR3 has 15 amino acids. The CDR3 region is CASSPQGTNTGELFF. For the CDR3, the DNA is TGTGCCAGCAGCCCACAGGGGACGAACACCGGGGAGCTGTTTTTT.

In regard to this clonotype: One base away lies a much larger clone, so this may be a sequencing read error. The rearrangement links TRBV12-3 or TRBV12-4 to TRBJ1-3; D is ambiguous. The CDR3 extends over 14 amino acids. The V gene lost 3 bases and the J gene lost 0 bases, with 6 bases spanning the gap. CDR3 bases: TGTGCCAGCAGTTTTTCGGTCTCTGGAAACACCATATATTTT. The encoded protein is CASSFSVSGNTIYF.

V is TRBV5-4 and J is TRBJ2-1, with D uncertain. Trimming took 0 bases from V and 1 from J, leaving 14 bases between them. Germline-derived CDR1 and CDR2 are SGHNT and YYREEE (reference sequence). This CDR3 is 17 amino acids long. CDR3 sequence (DNA): TGTGCCAGCAGCTTGGCTAATTTCGGTCGTTCCTACAATGAGCAGTTCTTC. Its translation: CASSLANFGRSYNEQFF. The full variable domain, rest sourced from reference TRBV5-4 and TRBJ2-1, is ETGVTQSPTHLIKTRGQQVTLRCSSQSGHNTVSWYQQALGQGPQFIFQYYREEENGRGNFPPRFSGLQFPNYSSELNVNALELDDSALYLCASSLANFGRSYNEQFFGPGTRLTVL.

The sample holds a few counts of this clonotype. This chain links TRBV5-1 with TRBJ2-3; 8 positions agree with TRBD2. The CDR3 runs to 19 residues. Germline values: CDR1 SGHRS, CDR2 YFSETQ. The trim removed 1 base at V and 0 bases at J, leaving 13 bases unmatched. CDR3 DNA sequence: TGCGCCAGCAGCTTGTCTAACCTAGCGGGTCTACAAAGCACAGATACGCAGTATTTT. This codes for CASSLSNLAGLQSTDTQYF.

This clonotype was counted only a few times. The gene calls are TRBV6-2 or TRBV6-3 and TRBJ2-7; D is perhaps TRBD1 or TRBD2 (5 bases each). Trimming shortened V by 0 bases and J by 6 bases, and 15 bases separated the two germline ends. Germline CDR1 and CDR2: MNHEY and SVGEGT. The CDR3 runs to 15 residues. CDR3 sequence: CASSYSGVSGGEQYV. DNA for the CDR3: TGTGCCAGCAGTTACTCGGGGGTCTCCGGAGGCGAGCAGTACGTC.

This clonotype was picked up a small number of times. This chain connects TRBV6-2 or TRBV6-3 to TRBJ2-5; D gene uncertain. The CDR3 runs 16 residues. Trimming took off 5 bases at V and 2 bases at J, with 18 bases between the two ends. The germline V gene has CDR1 MNHEY and CDR2 SVGEGT. The CDR3 region is CASSTPKDLGQETQYF. DNA of the CDR3: TGTGCCAGCAGTACACCTAAGGATTTAGGGCAAGAGACCCAGTACTTC.

This clonotype has a count of ten or more. The V gene is TRBV2, the J gene TRBJ1-5; 9 positions match TRBD1. Per the germline V gene, CDR1 is SNHLY and CDR2 is FYNNEI. The J segment lost 4 bases and the V segment lost 5 bases, leaving 3 bases of the junction unmatched. This CDR3 is 14 amino acids long. CDR3 protein: CASSPDRGNQPQHF. The CDR3 DNA reads TGTGCCAGCAGTCCCGACAGGGGGAATCAGCCCCAGCATTTT.

This chain uses TRBV30 with TRBJ2-1; 8 positions match TRBD2. After removal of 1 base from V and 10 bases from J, the junction contained 6 bases not matched to a gene. Germline V gives CDR1 GTSNPN, CDR2 SVGIG (reference sequence). The CDR3 contains 13 residues. The CDR3 spells CAWSGVAGYEQFF. CDR3 sequence (DNA): TGTGCCTGGAGTGGGGTAGCGGGATACGAGCAGTTCTTC.

The chain couples TRBV20-1 to TRBJ2-3; D might be TRBD2 (6 bases). CDR1 DFQATT and CDR2 SNEGSKA come from the germline V gene (reference sequence). The CDR3 contains 13 residues. The V and J ends lost 5 bases and 4 bases respectively, with 13 bases between them. The CDR3: CSAPLANADTQYF. CDR3 in DNA: TGCAGTGCTCCTCTAGCGAACGCAGATACGCAGTATTTT.

This clonotype was seen only a few times. The chain carries TRBV12-3 or TRBV12-4 and TRBJ2-1; 9 nucleotides line up with TRBD2. With V trimmed by 7 bases and J by 1 base, 11 bases remained unmatched. The CDR3 totals 17 residues. CDR3 residues: CASTPLAGGLSYNEQFF. CDR3 coding DNA: TGTGCCAGCACCCCGTTGGCGGGAGGGCTATCCTACAATGAGCAGTTCTTC.

As for this clonotype: One end of the junction does not line up with germline, which may come from a read error. This chain links TRBV5-3 with TRBJ1-2; D is possibly TRBD1 (5 bases). TRBV5-3 has ORF status, its function being uncertain. CDR3 size: 13 residues. The CDR3 bases are TGTGCCAGCAGCTTGGATAGGACAAATGGCTACACCTTC. Protein product: CASSLDRTNGYTF.

This clonotype was observed many times. The V and J genes are TRBV7-2 and TRBJ1-1; D gene ambiguous. The CDR3 totals 14 residues. Germline V gene lookup returns CDR1 SGHTA and CDR2 FQGNSA. Trimming pared 1 base from V and 0 bases from J, leaving 6 bases between. CDR3 in amino acids: CASSLGLLNTEAFF. The CDR3 bases are TGTGCCAGCAGCTTAGGCCTTCTGAACACTGAAGCTTTCTTT.

This clonotype was recorded a few times. The chain is built from TRBV4-1 and TRBJ2-2; 7 nucleotides agree with TRBD2. Germline values: CDR1 MGHRA, CDR2 YSYEKL. V was pared by 4 bases and J by 4 bases, with 15 bases of the junction left unmatched. This CDR3 comprises 18 residues. CDR3 loop: CASSPGGGGGSGTGELFF. The CDR3 DNA reads as TGCGCCAGCAGCCCCGGGGGAGGCGGGGGTTCGGGCACCGGGGAGCTGTTTTTT.

This clonotype has more than one count but fewer than ten. The chain couples TRBV2 to TRBJ2-1; perhaps D is TRBD1 or TRBD2 (5 bases each). This CDR3 region has 14 residues. Germline V CDR1 and CDR2: SNHLY, FYNNEI. V was clipped by 8 bases and J by 6 bases, with 17 bases between them. The CDR3 is CASPLLGDPNEQFF. In DNA, the CDR3 is TGTGCCAGCCCCCTTTTGGGGGACCCCAATGAGCAGTTCTTC.

This clonotype was seen just once. The chain employs TRBV28 and TRBJ2-3; maybe TRBD1 (6 bases). The V gene lost 8 bases and the J gene lost 5 bases, with 17 bases spanning the gap. This CDR3 is built from 14 residues. CDR1 and CDR2 (germline): MDHEN, SYDVKM. As DNA, the CDR3 is TGTGCCAGCCTCCTAGGGGGAGTAGGAGATACGCAGTATTTT. It is translated as CASLLGGVGDTQYF.

The sample holds a few counts of this clonotype. This chain connects TRBV27 to TRBJ1-1; D is unresolved. In germline, CDR1 is MNHEY, CDR2 SMNVEV (reference sequence). There are 15 residues in the CDR3. V was cut by 4 bases and J by 1 base, with 13 bases left in between. The CDR3 DNA reads as TGTGCCAGCAGTTCATTCCGAAAGGGGAACACTGAAGCTTTCTTT. Translated: CASSSFRKGNTEAFF.

V and J are TRBV6-1 and TRBJ2-3; tentatively, D is TRBD1 (7 bases). Germline V gene lookup returns CDR1 MNHNS and CDR2 SASEGT. Trimming took off 7 bases at V and 1 base at J, with 12 bases between the two ends. This CDR3 region has 14 residues. The CDR3 region has the DNA TGTGCCAGCATGCGGGACAGCGGCACAGATACGCAGTATTTT. Translation: CASMRDSGTDTQYF.

In this sample, this clonotype turned up a few times. The chain links TRBV29-1 to TRBJ2-3; 11 nucleotides align to TRBD2. The CDR3 has 16 residues. CDR1 is SQVTM and CDR2 is ANQGSEA in the germline V gene. J gave up 0 bases and V 5 bases, and 7 bases lay outside the gene matches. The CDR3 nucleotides read TGCAGCGTTTCCGGACTAGCGGGCTCTAGCACAGATACGCAGTATTTT. Protein sequence: CSVSGLAGSSTDTQYF.

This clonotype was observed a few times. The genes are TRBV7-9 and TRBJ1-1; 9 positions match TRBD1. The germline V gene encodes CDR1 SEHNR and CDR2 FQNEAQ (reference sequence). The CDR3 spans 14 residues. The trim removed 6 bases at V and 11 bases at J, leaving 13 bases unmatched. The CDR3 nucleotides are TGTGCCAGCAGACACGACAGGGGGTCTTCTTCGGCTTTCTTT. Protein product: CASRHDRGSSSAFF.

This clonotype has only one observation. The V and J genes are TRBV4-1 and TRBJ2-3; D is perhaps TRBD2 (5 bases). V gave up 0 bases and J gave up 6 bases, with 13 bases separating them. Germline CDR1 MGHRA, CDR2 YSYEKL. The length of the CDR3 is 15 residues. CDR3 residues: CASSQDGEKEDTQYF. CDR3 coding DNA: TGCGCCAGCAGCCAAGATGGGGAGAAGGAGGATACGCAGTATTTT.